The 10 T cell receptor beta chains reported below all come from one sample, sequenced in a study of beta chain features in type 1 diabetes. Study-level points and caveats: Shortening that was moderate but significant affected the TCRB CDR3s of Type 1 diabetes patients in all four CD4+ subsets.

All of the isolated RNA was reverse transcribed, so expressed TCRB transcripts were sequenced. Using immunoSEQ multiplex PCR, the repertoire was profiled, and TCRdb retains in-frame clones only, with some absent. The sample has hundreds of thousands of clones, about an eighth seen once. Their specific antigens are unknown. Material: naive CD4+ T cells from blood. Receptors originate from a man aged 18 to 29 with type 1 diabetes.

This chain uses TRBV5-1 with TRBJ1-1; 8 bases match TRBD1. This CDR3 region has 15 residues. The germline gives CDR1 SGHRS, CDR2 YFSETQ. The V gene end was trimmed by 5 bases and the J gene end by 0 bases; junction bases not matched to a gene: 6. CDR3 loop: CASSGPGGVNTEAFF. The CDR3, as DNA: TGCGCCAGCAGTGGGCCAGGGGGCGTGAACACTGAAGCTTTCTTT.

This chain joins TRBV7-9 and TRBJ1-1; a possible D gene is TRBD1 (5 bases). CDR1 is SEHNR, CDR2 FQNEAQ, per germline (reference sequence). V was shortened by 6 bases and J by 1 base, with 15 bases between the two germline ends. This CDR3 is 15 amino acids long. The CDR3 here is CASSRQGTANTEAFF. The CDR3 nucleotides are TGTGCCAGCAGTCGTCAAGGGACGGCGAACACTGAAGCTTTCTTT.

This clone was seen a few times. The genes are TRBV9 and TRBJ2-7, with 9 bases matching TRBD1. CDR1 SGDLS and CDR2 YYNGEE come from the germline V gene. The V gene end was trimmed by 6 bases and the J gene end by 2 bases; junction bases not matched to a gene: 6. The length of the CDR3 is 14 residues. In DNA form, the CDR3 reads TGTGCCAGCACCGTTGGGGACAGGGCCTACGAGCAGTACTTC. Translation: CASTVGDRAYEQYF.

This clone was seen only a few times. The chain recombines TRBV10-3 with TRBJ2-5; tentative D call: TRBD1 (6 bases). This CDR3 is built from 12 residues. Deletions cut 6 bases from V and 5 bases from J, with 10 bases between. Germline V gene sequence: CDR1 ENHRY, CDR2 SYGVKD. This chain's CDR3 is CAISQGYETQYF. In DNA form, the CDR3 reads TGTGCCATCAGCCAGGGGTATGAGACCCAGTACTTC.

The chain has TRBV2 and TRBJ2-3; 9 nucleotides align to TRBD2. The V segment lost 7 bases and the J segment 3 bases; nucleotides outside the gene matches: 8. Germline V CDR1 and CDR2: SNHLY, FYNNEI. The CDR3 length is 15 residues. DNA for the CDR3: TGTGCCAGCACCGCCCGACTAGCGGTAACAGATACGCAGTATTTT. Amino acid sequence: CASTARLAVTDTQYF. The whole variable domain, remainder taken from reference TRBV2 and TRBJ2-3, is EPEVTQTPSHQVTQMGQEVILRCVPISNHLYFYWYRQILGQKVEFLVSFYNNEISEKSEIFDDQFSVERPDGSNFTLKIRSTKLEDSAMYFCASTARLAVTDTQYFGPGTRLTVL.

The sample holds a few counts of this clone. Other nucleotide sequences in the sample specify the same CDR3. The V call is TRBV10-3, the J call TRBJ2-3; D unresolved. The germline V and J ends were trimmed by 0 bases and 1 base, with 5 bases remaining between them. The germline gives CDR1 ENHRY, CDR2 SYGVKD. The CDR3 spans 14 residues. The CDR3 coding sequence is TGTGCCATCAGTGAGTCGAGAGGCACAGATACGCAGTATTTT. This gives the protein CAISESRGTDTQYF.

This clone was counted only a few times. The chain combines TRBV6-6 with TRBJ2-3; D uncertain. Germline lookup yields CDR1 MNHNY and CDR2 SVGAGI (reference sequence). This CDR3 spans 12 amino acids. V lost 8 bases, J lost 4 bases, and 10 bases lay in between. CDR3 sequence reads: CASGLPPDTQYF. In DNA, the CDR3 is TGTGCCAGCGGGCTACCCCCAGATACGCAGTATTTT.

This clone occurred a few times. This sequence joins TRBV5-1 and TRBJ2-2; tentatively, D is TRBD1 or TRBD2 (5 bases each). This CDR3 has 15 residues. Germline values: CDR1 SGHRS, CDR2 YFSETQ. Trimming shortened V by 4 bases and J by 6 bases, and 16 bases separated the two germline ends. The CDR3 nucleotides read TGCGCCAGCAGCCCGTCCGGGACCAAGTCCGGGGAGCTGTTTTTT. Its protein product is CASSPSGTKSGELFF.

In this sample, this clone turned up a few times. V usage is TRBV28 and J usage is TRBJ2-1; 10 positions match TRBD2. Germline CDR1 MDHEN, CDR2 SYDVKM. The CDR3 length is 15 residues. V was pared by 3 bases and J by 4 bases, with 3 bases of the junction left unmatched. The CDR3 is CASSFTSGAYNEQFF. CDR3 coding DNA: TGTGCCAGCAGTTTCACTAGCGGGGCATACAATGAGCAGTTCTTC.

This clone showed up just a few times. The same CDR3 arises from other DNA sequences in this sample as well. This chain links TRBV5-6 with TRBJ2-7; no reliable D call. Deletions cut 0 bases from V and 3 bases from J, with 4 bases between. Per the germline V gene, CDR1 is SGHDT and CDR2 is YYEEEE. The CDR3 runs 12 residues. CDR3 DNA sequence: TGTGCCAGCAGCTTGGGGGGCTACGAGCAGTACTTC. It is translated as CASSLGGYEQYF. The variable domain in full, with the rest retrieved from reference TRBV5-6 and TRBJ2-7, is DAGVTQSPTHLIKTRGQQVTLRCSPKSGHDTVSWYQQALGQGPQFIFQYYEEEERQRGNFPDRFSGHQFPNYSSELNVNALLLGDSALYLCASSLGGYEQYFGPGTRLTVT.